These T cell receptor beta chains were read from a single sample in a study of cytomegalovirus exposure and HLA in healthy donors. Profiling relied on immunoSEQ multiplex PCR, and the TCRdb table lists in-frame clones only, not all of them. The sample includes about 140,000 clones, approximately 80% of them seen just once. Specimen: PBMCs. These receptors were obtained from a man between 40 and 49 years old in good health and CMV-seronegative. Both conserved end residues are part of each CDR3.

cdr3_aa	v_call	j_call
CASSAKSGSSSYEQYF	TRBV7-6	TRBJ2-7
CASGLGQGASDTQYF	TRBV12-5	TRBJ2-3
CASSQDPRAGEQFF	TRBV14	TRBJ2-1
CASSFNPSGGAPGDTQYF	TRBV7-3	TRBJ2-3
CASSLGTAKMGEQFF	TRBV7-9	TRBJ2-1
CASSADRDEGEQYF	TRBV6-5	TRBJ2-7
CASSLGGPGELFF	TRBV5-6	TRBJ2-2
CASSPILAYEQYF	TRBV4-1	TRBJ2-7
CASSAGTGGYGYTF	TRBV6-6	TRBJ1-2
CASRGQSNQPQHF	TRBV25-1	TRBJ1-5
CATSEISSSYEQYF	TRBV15	TRBJ2-7
CAVRGRKNIQYF	TRBV28	TRBJ2-4
CASSLGQGHSYEQYF	TRBV19	TRBJ2-7
CASSLARVNTEAFF	TRBV7-8	TRBJ1-1
CASSRGLAGEQETQYF	TRBV5-1	TRBJ2-5
CASSESLAGGNEQYF	TRBV6-1	TRBJ2-7
CASSPNTEAFF	TRBV6-6	TRBJ1-1
CASSATGYEQYF	TRBV25-1	TRBJ2-7
CASSLSAANYPNGYTF	TRBV7-3	TRBJ1-2
CASSFQLNTEAFF	TRBV7-8	TRBJ1-1
CSVERREGHNEQFF	TRBV29-1	TRBJ2-1
CASNLGGADTQYF	TRBV7-3	TRBJ2-3
CASTTGGFLHF	TRBV25-1	TRBJ1-6
CASSGGPGTSGRDSTDTQYF	TRBV28	TRBJ2-3
CASSLAGGNTEAFF	TRBV27	TRBJ1-1
CASSLDLGRDTQYF	TRBV11-2	TRBJ2-3
CASTKETSTDTQYF	TRBV2	TRBJ2-3
CASSLYRTGIEKLFF	TRBV5-4	TRBJ1-4
CASSLYNEQFF	TRBV5-6	TRBJ2-1
CASSQDRGTGRNEQYF	TRBV4-1	TRBJ2-7
CSSSLRGAGGANVLTF	TRBV7-9	TRBJ2-6
CASSQATGVHEQYF	TRBV6-5	TRBJ2-7
CASSPDGGWQPQHF	TRBV5-1	TRBJ1-5
CASSPRFRDREGGAFF	TRBV11-2	TRBJ1-1
CASRPRLAGDNEQFF	TRBV5-8	TRBJ2-1
CASSQYPSGRNTGELFF	TRBV4-1	TRBJ2-2
CASSPRQGIDTQYF	TRBV18	TRBJ2-3
CASSILAGYNEQFF	TRBV6-1	TRBJ2-1
CASSDPGGAVANEQFF	TRBV7-9	TRBJ2-1
CASSPDRDEQYF	TRBV18	TRBJ2-7
CASSPQLWTGAGAFF	TRBV6-5	TRBJ1-1
CASSPRGGRTEAFF	TRBV7-2	TRBJ1-1
CASSQRTPSSYEQYF	TRBV4-1	TRBJ2-7
CASLRDSNSPLHF	TRBV2	TRBJ1-6
CASSRGLADFSYNEQFF	TRBV5-4	TRBJ2-1
CASSQDDAPAGETQYF	TRBV4-1	TRBJ2-5
CASSLGSGSTDTQYF	TRBV6-6	TRBJ2-3
CASSWAFNYEQYF	TRBV19	TRBJ2-7
CASNQQGSSNQPQHF	TRBV6-6	TRBJ1-5